This T cell receptor (beta chain) was captured in a study of PD-L1 blockade in urothelial cancer. Some clones are missing from TCRdb's copy, which holds only in-frame ones; the method was immunoSEQ multiplex PCR. The sample holds 25,000 to 40,000 clones, 80% to 90% seen once. V lost 0 bases to trimming and J lost 2 bases, with 11 bases between them. Germline assignment: CDR1 LGHNA and CDR2 YSLEER. The CDR3 runs 15 residues. Sequencing used PBMCs, obtained around atezolizumab (anti-PD-L1) treatment. The clonotype was recovered from a man between 60 and 70 years old with urothelial cancer. The V and J genes are TRBV4-3 and TRBJ2-7; a weak D match, TRBD2 (6 bases). The CDR3 bases are TGCGCCAGCAGCCAAGAGGACGGACTACCCTACGAGCAGTACTTC. It translates to CASSQEDGLPYEQYF.